Described below is a single T cell receptor (beta chain) sequence and its context. Each CDR3 protein gets one entry after TCRdb re-called the RT-PCR reads with MiXCR. The sample holds 20,000 or so distinct CDR3 sequences, under 55% seen once. This sample was included in a study of patients and donors after allogeneic stem cell transplantation. V was cut by 4 bases and J by 4 bases, with 14 bases left in between. The CDR3 totals 14 residues. Germline V gives CDR1 SGHRS, CDR2 YFSETQ. V and J are TRBV5-1 and TRBJ1-1; possible D gene TRBD1, 6 bases. The TCR sequence derives from a human donor who was either an allogeneic HSCT recipient or a stem cell or donor lymphocyte infusion donor (not recorded which). It is not recorded whose cells these are; they may come from a transplant donor. Sequenced: blood, either unsorted or a sorted T cell fraction (not recorded which). CDR3 in amino acids: CASSGWGARTEAFF. CDR3 DNA sequence: TGCGCCAGCAGCGGTTGGGGGGCCCGCACTGAAGCTTTCTTT. The full variable domain, rest sourced from reference TRBV5-1 and TRBJ1-1, is KAGVTQTPRYLIKTRGQQVTLSCSPISGHRSVSWYQQTPGQGLQFLFEYFSETQRNKGNFPGRFSGRQFSNSRSEMNVSTLELGDSALYLCASSGWGARTEAFFGQGTRLTVV.